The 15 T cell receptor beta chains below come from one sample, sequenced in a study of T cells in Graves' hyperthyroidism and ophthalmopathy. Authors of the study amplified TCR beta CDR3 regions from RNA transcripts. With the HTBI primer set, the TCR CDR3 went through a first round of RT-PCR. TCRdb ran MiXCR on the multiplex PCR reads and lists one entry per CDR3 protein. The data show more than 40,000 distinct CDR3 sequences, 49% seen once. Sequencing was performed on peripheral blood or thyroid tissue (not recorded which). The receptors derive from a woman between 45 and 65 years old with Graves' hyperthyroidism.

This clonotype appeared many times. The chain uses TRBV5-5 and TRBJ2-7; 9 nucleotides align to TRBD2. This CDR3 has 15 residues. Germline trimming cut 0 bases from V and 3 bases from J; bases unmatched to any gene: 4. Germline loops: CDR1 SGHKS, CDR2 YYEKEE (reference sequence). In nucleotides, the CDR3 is TGTGCCAGCAGCTTGGCTAGCGGGGCAAACTACGAGCAGTACTTC. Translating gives CASSLASGANYEQYF.

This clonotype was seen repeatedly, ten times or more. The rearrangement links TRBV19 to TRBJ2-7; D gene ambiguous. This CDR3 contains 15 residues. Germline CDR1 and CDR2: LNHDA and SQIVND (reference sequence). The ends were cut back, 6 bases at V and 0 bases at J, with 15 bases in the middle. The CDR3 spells CASRSAFRSSYEQYF. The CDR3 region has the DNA TGTGCCAGTAGGTCGGCATTCCGGAGCTCCTACGAGCAGTACTTC. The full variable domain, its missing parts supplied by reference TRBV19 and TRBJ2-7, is DGGITQSPKYLFRKEGQNVTLSCEQNLNHDAMYWYRQDPGQGLRLIYYSQIVNDFQKGDIAEGYSVSREKKESFPLTVTSAQKNPTAFYLCASRSAFRSSYEQYFGPGTRLTVT.

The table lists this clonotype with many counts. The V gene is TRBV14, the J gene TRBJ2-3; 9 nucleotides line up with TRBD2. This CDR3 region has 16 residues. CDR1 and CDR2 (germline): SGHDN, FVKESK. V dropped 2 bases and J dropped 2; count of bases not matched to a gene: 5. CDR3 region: CASSQNSGRITDTQYF. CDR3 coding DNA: TGTGCCAGCAGCCAAAACAGCGGGAGGATCACAGATACGCAGTATTTT.

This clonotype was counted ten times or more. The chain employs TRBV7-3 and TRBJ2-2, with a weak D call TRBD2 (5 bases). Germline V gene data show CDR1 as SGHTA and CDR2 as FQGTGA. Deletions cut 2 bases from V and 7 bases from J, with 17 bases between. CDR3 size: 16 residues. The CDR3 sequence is CASSLYSTTRSGELFF. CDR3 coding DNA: TGTGCCAGCAGCTTATATTCAACTACTAGAAGCGGGGAGCTGTTTTTT.

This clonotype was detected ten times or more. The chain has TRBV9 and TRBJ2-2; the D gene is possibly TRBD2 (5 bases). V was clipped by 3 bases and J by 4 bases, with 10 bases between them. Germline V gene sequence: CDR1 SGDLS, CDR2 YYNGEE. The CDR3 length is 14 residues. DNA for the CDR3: TGTGCCAGCAGCGCGACTATAAGCACCGGGGAGCTGTTTTTT. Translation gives CASSATISTGELFF.

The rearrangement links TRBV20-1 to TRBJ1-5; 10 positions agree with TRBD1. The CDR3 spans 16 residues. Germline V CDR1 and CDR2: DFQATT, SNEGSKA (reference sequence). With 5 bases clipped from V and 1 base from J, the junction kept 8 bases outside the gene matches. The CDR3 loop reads CSALLGTGASNQPQHF. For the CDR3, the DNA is TGCAGTGCTTTACTCGGGACAGGGGCAAGCAATCAGCCCCAGCATTTT.

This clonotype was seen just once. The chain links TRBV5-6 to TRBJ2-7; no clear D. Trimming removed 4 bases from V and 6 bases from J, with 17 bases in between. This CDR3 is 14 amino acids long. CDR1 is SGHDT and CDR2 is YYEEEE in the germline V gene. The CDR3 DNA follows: TGTGCCAGCAGCCATATAGACACTACCGGCGAGCAGTACTTC. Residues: CASSHIDTTGEQYF.

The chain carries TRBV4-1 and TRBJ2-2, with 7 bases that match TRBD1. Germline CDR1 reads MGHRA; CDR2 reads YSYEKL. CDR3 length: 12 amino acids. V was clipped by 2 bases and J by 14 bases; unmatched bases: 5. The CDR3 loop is CASSQSQGPLFF. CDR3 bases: TGCGCCAGCAGCCAATCACAGGGGCCCCTGTTTTTT.

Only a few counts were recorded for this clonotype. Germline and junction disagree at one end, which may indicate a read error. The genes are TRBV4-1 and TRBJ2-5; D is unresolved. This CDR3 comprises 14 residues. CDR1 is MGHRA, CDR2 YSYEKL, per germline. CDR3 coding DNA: TGTGCCAGCAGCCAAGAGGATACCGTAGGGACCCAGTACTTC. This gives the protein CASSQEDTVGTQYF.

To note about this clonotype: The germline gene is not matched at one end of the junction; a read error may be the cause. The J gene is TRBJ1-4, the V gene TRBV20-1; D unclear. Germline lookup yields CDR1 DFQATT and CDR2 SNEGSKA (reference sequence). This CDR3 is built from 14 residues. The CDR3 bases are TGCAGTGCTAGATTTGGTACAAGAAATGAAGAACTGCTTTTT. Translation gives CSARFGTRNEELLF.

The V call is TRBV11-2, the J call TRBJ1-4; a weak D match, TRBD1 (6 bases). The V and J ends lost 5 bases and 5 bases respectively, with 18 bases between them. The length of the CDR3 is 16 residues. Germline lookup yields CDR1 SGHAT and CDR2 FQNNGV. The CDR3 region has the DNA TGTGCCAGCAGCCGAGGGGGAGGACCGCGGAATGAAAAACTGTTTTTT. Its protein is CASSRGGGPRNEKLFF.

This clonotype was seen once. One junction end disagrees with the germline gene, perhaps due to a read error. The CDR3, as DNA: TGCGCCAGCAGCGTACCAGGGGGGGCGACTGAAGCTTTCTTT. It yields the protein CASSVPGGATEAFF. The V gene is TRBV11-2, the J gene TRBJ1-1, with 7 bases fitting TRBD1. Germline CDR1 is SGHAT and CDR2 is FQNNGV. The CDR3 contains 14 residues. The variable domain in full, with the rest retrieved from reference TRBV11-2 and TRBJ1-1, is EAGVAQSPRYKIIEKRQSVAFWCNPISGHATLYWYQQILGQGPKLLIQFQNNGVVDDSQLPKDRFSAERLKGVDSTLKIQPAKLEDSAVYLCASSVPGGATEAFFGQGTRLTVV.

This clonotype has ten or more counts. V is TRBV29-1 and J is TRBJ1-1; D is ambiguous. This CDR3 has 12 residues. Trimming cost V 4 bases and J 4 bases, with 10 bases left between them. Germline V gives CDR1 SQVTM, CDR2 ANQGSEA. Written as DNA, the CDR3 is TGCAGCGTTGGGTTCGTGGGCACTGAAGCTTTCTTT. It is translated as CSVGFVGTEAFF.

CDR3 residues: CATSRDPHSGSSYEQYF. Here the CDR3 DNA reads TGTGCCACCAGCAGAGATCCACATAGCGGGAGCTCCTACGAGCAGTACTTC. This chain links TRBV15 with TRBJ2-7; TRBD2 agrees at 9 bases. CDR3 length: 17 residues. With V trimmed by 0 bases and J by 0 bases, 6 bases remained unmatched. In germline, CDR1 is LNHNV, CDR2 YYDKDF (reference sequence).

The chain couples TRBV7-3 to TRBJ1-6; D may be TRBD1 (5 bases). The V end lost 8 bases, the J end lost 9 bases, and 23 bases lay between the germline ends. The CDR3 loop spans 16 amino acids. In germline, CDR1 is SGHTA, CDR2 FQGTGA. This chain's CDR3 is CASATSETGAISPLHF. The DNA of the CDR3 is TGTGCCAGCGCGACTAGCGAGACCGGGGCCATTTCACCCCTCCACTTT.